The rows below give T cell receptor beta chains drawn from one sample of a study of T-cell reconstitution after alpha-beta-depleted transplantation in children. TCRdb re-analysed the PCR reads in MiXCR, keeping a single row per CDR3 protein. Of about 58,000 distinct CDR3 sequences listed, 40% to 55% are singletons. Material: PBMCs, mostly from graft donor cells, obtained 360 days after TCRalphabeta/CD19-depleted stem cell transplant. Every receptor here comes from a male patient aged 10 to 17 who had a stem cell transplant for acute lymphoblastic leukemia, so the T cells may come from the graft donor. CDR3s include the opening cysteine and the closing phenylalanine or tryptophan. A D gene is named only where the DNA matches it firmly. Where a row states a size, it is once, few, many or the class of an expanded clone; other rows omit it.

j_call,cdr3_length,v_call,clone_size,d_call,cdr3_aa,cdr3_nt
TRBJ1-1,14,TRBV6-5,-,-,CASSPPRVATEAFF,TGTGCCAGCAGTCCTCCTCGGGTCGCAACTGAAGCTTTCTTT
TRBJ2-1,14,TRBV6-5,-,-,CASSYGGPYNEQFF,TGTGCCAGCAGTTATGGGGGCCCCTACAATGAGCAGTTCTTC
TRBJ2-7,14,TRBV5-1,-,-,CASSLARGSYEQYF,TGCGCCAGCAGCTTGGCCAGGGGCTCCTACGAGCAGTACTTC
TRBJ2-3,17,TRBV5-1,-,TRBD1,CASSSPGQRPPTDTQYF,TGCGCCAGCAGCTCCCCGGGACAGCGGCCCCCCACAGATACGCAGTATTTT
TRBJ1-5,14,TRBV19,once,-,CASSIPFGNQPQHF,TGTGCCAGTAGTATCCCGTTTGGGAATCAGCCCCAGCATTTT
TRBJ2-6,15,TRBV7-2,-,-,CASSQRQSGANVLTF,TGTGCCAGCAGCCAACGACAGTCTGGGGCCAACGTCCTGACTTTC
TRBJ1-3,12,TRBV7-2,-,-,CASSLTGNTIYF,TGTGCCAGCAGCTTAACCGGAAACACCATATATTTT
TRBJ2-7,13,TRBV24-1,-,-,CATSDGRAYEQYF,TGTGCCACCAGTGACGGCAGGGCCTACGAGCAGTACTTC
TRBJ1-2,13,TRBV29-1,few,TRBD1,CSAAPTGKDGYTF,TGCAGCGCCGCACCGACAGGGAAGGATGGCTACACCTTC
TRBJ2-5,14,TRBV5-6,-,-,CASSFTSLQETQYF,TGTGCCAGCAGCTTCACTAGCCTCCAAGAGACCCAGTACTTC
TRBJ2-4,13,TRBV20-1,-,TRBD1,CSASGRGLDIQYF,TGCAGTGCTAGTGGCAGGGGGCTCGACATTCAGTACTTC
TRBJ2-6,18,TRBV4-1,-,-,CASSQAGALLSGANVLTF,TGCGCCAGCAGCCAAGCAGGGGCCCTACTCTCTGGGGCCAACGTCCTGACTTTC
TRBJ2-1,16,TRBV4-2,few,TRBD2,CASSPTGTSEGHEQFF,TGTGCCAGCAGCCCTACCGGGACTAGCGAGGGGCATGAGCAGTTCTTC
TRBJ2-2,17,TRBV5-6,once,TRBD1,CASSQDRGYPVTGELFF,TGTGCCAGCAGCCAGGACAGGGGTTACCCGGTCACCGGGGAGCTGTTTTTT
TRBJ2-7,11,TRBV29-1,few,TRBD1,CSVGRDREQYF,TGCAGCGTTGGGCGGGACAGGGAGCAGTACTTC
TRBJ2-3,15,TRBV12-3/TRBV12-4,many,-,CASSSREGFTDTQYF,TGTGCCAGCAGTTCCCGCGAAGGGTTCACAGATACGCAGTATTTT
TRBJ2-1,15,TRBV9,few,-,CASSVDPGLRNEQFF,TGTGCCAGCAGCGTAGATCCGGGATTGCGCAATGAGCAGTTCTTC
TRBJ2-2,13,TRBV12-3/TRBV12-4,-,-,CASSILGGAELFF,TGTGCCAGCAGTATTTTAGGGGGGGCAGAGCTGTTTTTT
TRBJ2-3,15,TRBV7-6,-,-,CASSLVGGAVDTQYF,TGTGCCAGCAGCTTAGTCGGGGGAGCGGTCGATACGCAGTATTTT
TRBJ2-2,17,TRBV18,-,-,CASSSPGVERRTGELFF,TGTGCCAGCTCATCACCGGGAGTAGAGAGACGTACCGGGGAGCTGTTTTTT
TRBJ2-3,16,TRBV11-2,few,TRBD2,CASSPGTSGSSDTQYF,TGTGCCAGCAGCCCTGGGACTAGCGGGAGTTCGGATACGCAGTATTTT
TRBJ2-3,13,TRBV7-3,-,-,CASSLPGEVTQYF,TGTGCCAGCAGCTTGCCAGGGGAGGTTACGCAGTATTTT
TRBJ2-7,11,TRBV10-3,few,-,CATQGPWEQYF,TGTGCCACCCAGGGGCCGTGGGAGCAGTACTTC
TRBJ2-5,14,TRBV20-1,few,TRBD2,CSARRTSRAETQYF,TGCAGTGCTAGACGGACTAGCCGGGCAGAGACCCAGTACTTC
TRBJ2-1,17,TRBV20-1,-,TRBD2,CSARDLGLAGAYNEQFF,TGCAGTGCTAGAGATCTGGGGCTAGCGGGGGCCTACAATGAGCAGTTCTTC
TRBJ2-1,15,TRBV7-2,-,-,CASSLYKGPNNEQFF,TGTGCCAGCAGCTTATACAAGGGGCCAAACAATGAGCAGTTCTTC
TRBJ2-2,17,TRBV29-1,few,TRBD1,CSVEISRRDSYTGELFF,TGCAGCGTTGAAATATCGCGAAGGGACAGCTACACCGGGGAGCTGTTTTTT
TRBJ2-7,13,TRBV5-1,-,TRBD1,CASSSGQGYEQYF,TGCGCCAGCAGCTCGGGACAGGGCTACGAGCAGTACTTC
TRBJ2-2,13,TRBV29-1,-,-,CSVAGTETGELFF,TGCAGCGTTGCCGGGACGGAGACCGGGGAGCTGTTTTTT
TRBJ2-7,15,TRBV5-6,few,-,CASSWAQDATYEQYF,TGTGCCAGCAGCTGGGCCCAGGACGCTACCTACGAGCAGTACTTC
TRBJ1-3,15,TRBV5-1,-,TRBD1,CASSSGQVSGNTIYF,TGCGCCAGCAGCTCGGGACAGGTCTCTGGAAACACCATATATTTT